This T cell receptor beta chain was retrieved from a study of T-cell memory formation after mild COVID-19. Whole-study results and caveats: Clones that contracted clustered mainly in CM and EM if CD4+ and in EMRA if CD8+.

The table lists this clonotype with a few counts. Antigen: not known. TCRdb called the 5' RACE reads again in MiXCR, with one record for every CDR3 protein. The sample holds about 400,000 distinct CDR3 sequences, about 20% seen once. This clonotype was sampled from a young man who had mild COVID-19 (a few samples of this study predate the infection). Cell type and time point are not known. The sequencing sample was made of PBMCs or a T cell subset sorted from them (not recorded which).

The CDR3 spells CASSVGAGNNSPLHF. DNA for the CDR3: TGTGCCAGCAGCGTAGGGGCAGGGAATAATTCACCCCTCCACTTT. The chain links TRBV9 to TRBJ1-6; a weak D match, TRBD1 (5 bases). This CDR3 comprises 15 residues. Trimming removed 0 bases at V and 5 bases at J, with 9 bases between. Germline V gene data show CDR1 as SGDLS and CDR2 as YYNGEE. Together with reference TRBV9 and TRBJ1-6, the CDR3 gives the full variable domain: DSGVTQTPKHLITATGQRVTLRCSPRSGDLSVYWYQQSLDQGLQFLIQYYNGEERAKGNILERFSAQQFPDLHSELNLSSLELGDSALYFCASSVGAGNNSPLHFGNGTRLTVT.